One T cell receptor (beta chain) is described in this entry. It lacks a known antigen. Base quality data are lacking; no much larger clone is found one base away. This entry belongs to a study of blood T cells in healthy people across ages (dated by TCRdb to between 2014 and 2017). About the investigation overall: In model experiments, roughly one uniquely barcoded TCR beta cDNA molecule per two T cells was captured by template switching. Age-related changes in TCR beta repertoire diversity were measured in the study by deep sequencing normalized with unique cDNA molecular identifiers. The donors were split into four age groups: young (average around 15 years), middle-aged (about 40), aged (more than 60) and long-lived (about 82). To avoid experimental bias, donors of different ages were randomly spread across the sequencing lanes. The study analyzed two additional independent replicas of 1 million unique cDNA reads from the same blood draw for two donors, one aged 18 to 30 and one aged 80 or older. Broader findings and caveats from the paper: The percentage of naive T cells measured by flow cytometry correlated strongly with observed TCR beta diversity. As age increased, observed TCR beta diversity per million T cells dropped in a roughly linear way, and a significant reduction was already evident by age 40. Since profiling was done on bulk unsorted PBMCs, naive and antigen-experienced compartments could not be conclusively compared. Compared with the aged group, more naive CD4+ T cells, fewer expanded clones and increased TCR diversity were shown by the long-lived group, suggesting age selection. Because donor CMV infection status was unknown, age-related changes in expanded clonotypes were potentially confounded. Total diversity estimates from one million sequenced T cells were considered lower bounds and underestimates.

The library was built by means of 5' RACE. The run used an Illumina HiSeq 2500. A second roughly 7 to 11 cycle PCR used a sample-barcoded 5' primer and a J-beta primer mix. A template-switch 5' adaptor carrying 12 random nucleotides introduced a unique molecular identifier onto each TCR beta cDNA molecule. Each sample yielded at least 2.5 million CDR3-containing paired-end reads. The Mint cDNA synthesis kit, primed by a TRBC-specific oligonucleotide, was used to synthesize first-strand cDNA from all RNA. Following uracil-DNA glycosylase treatment, all cDNA underwent a first 18-cycle PCR with the universal primers M1SS and BC2_uni_R. The authors' pipeline ran thus. For normalization, 1 million high-quality reads were randomly selected from each sample, with every read carrying a distinct molecular identifier. Instead of being binned into consensus sequences, reads that shared molecular identifiers were thrown out. MiTCR, run with a Q25 quality threshold and the strictest error-elimination algorithm, handled CDR3 identification, clonotype clustering and error correction. A nonparametric unseen species model with Euler transformation was used to estimate lower-bound total TCR beta diversity. TCRdb handled the public reads itself, with Q25 trimming in fastp and clone calling in MiXCR, and kept productive beta chains. Every entry covers one CDR3 protein and lists the most common genes and DNA from its rows. TCRdb's processing, not the authors' own work, is the source of the V and J calls. Here the sample has 1.5 million to 2 million distinct CDR3 sequences; 28% occur a single time. The ten top clones hold around 7.7% of the sample.

From cysteine to phenylalanine, the CDR3 is 15 amino acids long. The retained sequence is limited to the CDR3, 45 bases, with the frame set at the first base. The junction shows trimming of 4 bases on V and 8 bases on J, plus 19 bases between the germline ends. The germline V gene provides CDR1 SGDLS and CDR2 YYNGEE. Systemically healthy Caucasian individuals from Russia, about 38 in total and aged 6 to 90 years, were included as donors. Each donor gave about 9.7 milliliters of peripheral blood, drawn into EDTA-treated Vacutainer tubes. Ficoll-Paque density-gradient centrifugation was used to isolate PBMCs, with at least 7 million per sample. Total RNA was extracted from PBMCs with Trizol reagent, with at least 6 micrograms obtained per sample. For every donor, an aliquot of PBMCs went through flow cytometry to measure the percentages of naive CD45RAhigh/CD27high T cells.

The receptor comes from a woman aged 30 to 39 in good health. Here the chain combines TRBV9 and TRBJ1-3, with the D segment identity uncertain. The sample comprised blood. The CDR3 protein sequence reads: CASSTEPGNVYTIYF. The DNA sequence reads TGTGCCAGCAGCACGGAACCGGGAAACGTGTACACCATATATTTT.